One and the same sample provided the 18 T cell receptor beta chains below, sequenced in a study of T-cell memory formation after mild COVID-19. TCRdb re-analysed the 5' RACE reads in MiXCR, keeping a single row per CDR3 protein. The sample has 200,000 to 300,000 distinct CDR3 sequences, roughly 15% seen once; the top ten hold around 2%. The sample taken for sequencing was PBMCs or a T cell subset sorted from them (not recorded which). Source of these receptors: an adult woman who had mild COVID-19 (a few samples of this study predate the infection). Cell type and time point are not known.

The gene calls are TRBV30 and TRBJ2-7, with D hard to call. The ends were cut back, 1 base at V and 6 bases at J, with 7 bases in the middle. Germline V lookup: CDR1 GTSNPN, CDR2 SVGIG (reference sequence). This CDR3 contains 11 residues. The chain's CDR3 is CAWSEGFEQYF. The CDR3 region has the DNA TGTGCCTGGAGTGAAGGGTTCGAGCAGTACTTC.

The chain is built from TRBV18 and TRBJ2-3; D not certain. V shed 2 bases and J shed 0 bases, with 9 bases lying between them. This CDR3 region has 15 residues. Germline CDR1 is KGHSH and CDR2 is LQKENI. The CDR3 region is CASSPKQLSTDTQYF. DNA for the CDR3: TGTGCCAGCTCACCAAAACAGCTAAGCACAGATACGCAGTATTTT.

This clonotype was picked up one time. The CDR3 nucleotides are TGCGCCAGCATGACGTCGGGGGGGCTCGATACGCAGTATTTT. Its protein is CASMTSGGLDTQYF. The rearrangement links TRBV5-1 to TRBJ2-3; TRBD2 aligns across 8 bases. V was pared by 6 bases and J by 6 bases, with 9 bases of the junction left unmatched. Germline CDR1 and CDR2: SGHRS and YFSETQ. This CDR3 has 14 amino acids.

The J gene is TRBJ2-4, the V gene TRBV12-3 or TRBV12-4; TRBD2 matches at 8 bases. Trimming took 6 bases from V and 0 from J; bases not matched to a gene: 7. The CDR3 has 16 amino acids. CDR3 sequence: CASSPTAGEAKNIQYF. CDR3 nucleotides: TGTGCCAGCAGCCCTACAGCGGGGGAAGCCAAAAACATTCAGTACTTC.

This chain connects TRBV15 to TRBJ2-2; D is possibly TRBD1 or TRBD2 (6 bases each). The CDR3 runs to 17 residues. Germline V gives CDR1 LNHNV, CDR2 YYDKDF (reference sequence). V was clipped by 3 bases and J by 5 bases, with 19 bases between them. The CDR3 DNA is TGTGCCACCAGCAGGGACGCGGGACAAGGTGGGACCGGGGAGCTGTTTTTT. This encodes CATSRDAGQGGTGELFF.

This clonotype was detected only a few times. The chain links TRBV12-3 or TRBV12-4 to TRBJ1-2, with D uncertain. This CDR3 is 13 amino acids long. The germline V and J ends were trimmed by 6 bases and 7 bases, with 15 bases remaining between them. The CDR3: CASSPPAGAGYTF. CDR3 coding DNA: TGTGCCAGCAGCCCCCCGGCCGGAGCTGGCTACACCTTC.

The chain combines TRBV7-2 with TRBJ2-7; no clear D gene. V was pared by 4 bases and J by 0 bases, with 16 bases between. This CDR3 has 16 amino acids. Germline V CDR1 and CDR2: SGHTA, FQGNSA. Here the CDR3 DNA reads TGTGCCAGCAGCTCCCCGTTCGGAGCGCCCTCCTACGAGCAGTACTTC. Protein: CASSSPFGAPSYEQYF. The full variable domain, completed using reference TRBV7-2 and TRBJ2-7, is GAGVSQSPSNKVTEKGKDVELRCDPISGHTALYWYRQSLGQGLEFLIYFQGNSAPDKSGLPSDRFSAERTGGSVSTLTIQRTQQEDSAVYLCASSSPFGAPSYEQYFGPGTRLTVT.

This chain connects TRBV7-8 to TRBJ2-5; 7 bases are a match to TRBD2. The CDR3 consists of 14 residues. With V trimmed by 7 bases and J by 5 bases, 10 bases remained unmatched. Germline-derived CDR1 and CDR2 are SGHVS and FQNEAQ. DNA of the CDR3: TGTGCCAGCACCAGAGCGGGGACGGGGGAGACCCAGTACTTC. Protein sequence: CASTRAGTGETQYF.

There are many counts of this clonotype. This chain uses TRBV5-1 with TRBJ2-5; the match to TRBD2 covers 10 bases. The CDR3 runs 14 residues. The V segment lost 4 bases and the J segment 5 bases; nucleotides outside the gene matches: 5. The germline CDR1 and CDR2 sequences are SGHRS and YFSETQ. In DNA form, the CDR3 reads TGCGCCAGCAGCCCCGGACTAGCGGTGGAGACCCAGTACTTC. Amino acid sequence: CASSPGLAVETQYF.

At least ten counts were recorded for this clonotype. The rearrangement links TRBV6-2 or TRBV6-3 to TRBJ1-1; unclear D gene. The CDR3 covers 13 residues. Germline CDR1 MNHEY, CDR2 SVGEGT. V lost 0 bases to trimming and J lost 1 base, with 3 bases between them. The CDR3 loop reads CASSYSQNTEAFF. The CDR3 DNA reads as TGTGCCAGCAGTTACTCCCAGAACACTGAAGCTTTCTTT.

There are a few counts of this clonotype. The chain joins TRBV6-5 to TRBJ1-2; 7 bases agree with TRBD1. Germline V CDR1 and CDR2: MNHEY, SVGAGI. The ends lost 6 bases at V and 4 bases at J; junction bases unmatched: 5. The CDR3 has 13 amino acids. CDR3 protein: CASSPDRFYGYTF. The CDR3 DNA is TGTGCCAGCAGCCCGGACAGGTTCTATGGCTACACCTTC.

The sample holds many counts of this clonotype. This sequence joins TRBV5-1 and TRBJ2-1, with 7 bases identical to TRBD2. The CDR3 consists of 16 residues. Germline loops: CDR1 SGHRS, CDR2 YFSETQ. V lost 4 bases to trimming and J lost 7 bases; unmatched junction nucleotides: 14. The CDR3, as DNA: TGCGCCAGCAGCATCGACCCCGGGACTAATTCAAATGAGCAGTTCTTC. This encodes CASSIDPGTNSNEQFF.

This clonotype was seen just once. J is TRBJ1-1 and V is TRBV20-1, with 8 bases that match TRBD1. The germline V gene has CDR1 DFQATT and CDR2 SNEGSKA (reference sequence). J lost 1 base, V lost 7 bases, and 5 bases had no gene match. This CDR3 is built from 13 residues. CDR3 nucleotide sequence: TGCAGTGAACCCGGGACAGGGAACACTGAAGCTTTCTTT. Encoded protein: CSEPGTGNTEAFF.

In this sample, this clonotype turned up a few times. The chain links TRBV6-5 to TRBJ1-2; 7 bases fit TRBD1. V lost 0 bases to trimming and J lost 5 bases; unmatched junction nucleotides: 9. The CDR3 spans 16 residues. The V gene's germline CDR1 is MNHEY and CDR2 SVGAGI. As DNA, the CDR3 is TGTGCCAGCAGTTACTCGAGACAGGGATTTGGGTATGGCTACACCTTC. Its translation is CASSYSRQGFGYGYTF.

The chain couples TRBV6-2 or TRBV6-3 to TRBJ2-7; 7 bases are a match to TRBD1. V was pared by 2 bases and J by 2 bases, with 6 bases of the junction left unmatched. The CDR3 consists of 15 residues. Germline assignment: CDR1 MNHEY and CDR2 SVGEGT. CDR3 coding DNA: TGTGCCAGCAGTTACACAGGGGCAGGGGCCTACGAGCAGTACTTC. Protein: CASSYTGAGAYEQYF.

The V and J genes are TRBV6-4 and TRBJ2-2; D is ambiguous. Germline CDR1 and CDR2: MRHNA and SNTAGT. The CDR3 has 14 amino acids. The V end lost 0 bases, the J end lost 6 bases, and 8 bases lay between the germline ends. CDR3 in DNA: TGTGCCAGCAGTGACTCGAGGCAGCCCGGGGAGCTGTTTTTT. This sequence encodes CASSDSRQPGELFF.

This clonotype was seen repeatedly, ten times or more. This chain uses TRBV27 with TRBJ2-1; D is undetermined. The CDR3 covers 12 residues. Deletions cut 10 bases from V and 8 bases from J, with 15 bases between. The germline CDR1 and CDR2 sequences are MNHEY and SMNVEV (reference sequence). DNA of the CDR3: TGTGCCATCAACCGAATCGGGCATGAGCAGTTCTTC. Translating it yields CAINRIGHEQFF.

V usage is TRBV7-3 and J usage is TRBJ2-2, with TRBD2 as a possible D gene (5 bases). Trimming shortened V by 5 bases and J by 2 bases, and 6 bases separated the two germline ends. CDR1 and CDR2 from the germline V gene are SGHTA and FQGTGA. This CDR3 has 13 amino acids. The CDR3 bases are TGTGCCAGCAGCCGGGAAAACACCGGGGAGCTGTTTTTT. Translated: CASSRENTGELFF.